These T cell receptor beta chains were read from a single sample in a study of regulatory T cells in long-lasting Graves disease. MiXCR, run by TCRdb on the multiplex PCR reads, gives a single entry per CDR3 protein. In the table there are 400,000 to 450,000 distinct CDR3 sequences, about 15% of which are singletons. The same data also contributed to another study, on T cells in Graves' hyperthyroidism and ophthalmopathy.

The specimen comprised peripheral blood mononuclear cells (PBMCs), sampled at new diagnosis, from a patient treated with antithyroid drugs. The origin of the receptors is a woman aged 25 to 39 with Graves disease. The CDR3 runs from the conserved cysteine through the conserved F or W. A D gene is named only where the DNA matches it firmly. Size values are once, few and many counts, or a class for expanded clones, and some rows have none.

v_gene	j_gene	d_gene	abundance	CDR3nt	CDR3aa
TRBV6-1	TRBJ2-7	-	-	TGTGCCAGCAGTGATAGGGGCAGGGCCACCTACGAGCAGTACTTC	CASSDRGRATYEQYF
TRBV9	TRBJ1-5	-	many	TGTGCCAGCAGCGTGGCGGGGGATCAGCCCCAGCATTTT	CASSVAGDQPQHF
TRBV4-1	TRBJ2-1	-	-	TGCGCCAGCAGCCAAGATTCGGGTGTCGCTAGCAATGAGCAGTTCTTC	CASSQDSGVASNEQFF
TRBV2	TRBJ2-3	TRBD2	many	TGTGCCAGCAGTGAAAAGACTAGCTCCACAGATACGCAGTATTTT	CASSEKTSSTDTQYF
TRBV9	TRBJ2-3	-	-	TGTGCCAGCAGCGTAAAAGCGCCGGGCCCCACATTAGACACAGATACGCAGTATTTT	CASSVKAPGPTLDTDTQYF
TRBV7-6	TRBJ2-2	TRBD2	few	TGTGCCAGCAGTAGCGGGAGTGCCGGGGAGCTGTTTTTT	CASSSGSAGELFF
TRBV7-8	TRBJ1-1	-	many	TGTGCCAGCATGCCGGGACACCTGATCACTGAAGCTTTCTTT	CASMPGHLITEAFF
TRBV19	TRBJ2-7	-	few	TGTGCCAGTAGTATGGGACGGACGCTCGGTGACTACGAGCAGTACTTC	CASSMGRTLGDYEQYF
TRBV2	TRBJ2-6	-	many	TGTGCCAGCAGTTTGGACAGCTCTGGGGCCAACGTCCTGACTTTC	CASSLDSSGANVLTF
TRBV10-3	TRBJ2-1	TRBD2	many	TGTGCCATCAGTGGGGAGGGCCGCTCCTACAATGAGCAGTTCTTC	CAISGEGRSYNEQFF
TRBV15	TRBJ2-1	TRBD1	-	TGTGCCACCAGCAGAGAAAGACAGGGAGAGAATGAGCAGTTCTTC	CATSRERQGENEQFF
TRBV6-1	TRBJ2-1	TRBD1	many	TGTGCCAGCAGGTCCCCCGACAGGGTTCGGGATGAGCAGTTCTTC	CASRSPDRVRDEQFF
TRBV29-1	TRBJ1-5	-	-	TGCAGCGTTGCAGGGGGCAATCAGCCCCAGCATTTT	CSVAGGNQPQHF
TRBV6-2/TRBV6-3	TRBJ2-1	TRBD2	-	TGTGCCACCGCGGGACTAGCCGGGGGCGAGCAGTTCTTC	CATAGLAGGEQFF
TRBV7-9	TRBJ2-7	TRBD1	-	TGTGCCAGCAGCGGGTCCGGGACAGAAAATTACGAGCAGTACTTC	CASSGSGTENYEQYF
TRBV7-3	TRBJ1-4	-	many	TGTGCCAGCAGCTTAACGTATGGGGAAAAACTGTTTTTT	CASSLTYGEKLFF
TRBV20-1	TRBJ2-3	TRBD2	many	TGCAGTCCCCTACTAGCGGGAGGAACAGATACGCAGTATTTT	CSPLLAGGTDTQYF
TRBV13	TRBJ2-3	-	many	TGTGCCAGCAGCTTACTTAGAGAGGCTACGCAGTATTTT	CASSLLREATQYF
TRBV19	TRBJ2-7	-	-	TGTGCCAGTAGCGAGGTTGGGTCCTACGAGCAGTACTTC	CASSEVGSYEQYF
TRBV5-1	TRBJ1-1	-	many	TGCGCCAGCAGCGGAGGCGGCAGGCGGAACACTGAAGCTTTCTTT	CASSGGGRRNTEAFF
TRBV5-1	TRBJ2-3	-	few	TGCGCCAGCAGCTTGGTTGTGGAGGGATTGCAGTATTTT	CASSLVVEGLQYF
TRBV27	TRBJ1-1	-	many	TGTGCCAGCAGTTCATCCCGGATGACTGAAGCTTTCTTT	CASSSSRMTEAFF
TRBV14	TRBJ2-7	-	few	TGTGCCAGCAGCCAAGGTACTGGGGCAGGGTTCTACGAGCAGTACTTC	CASSQGTGAGFYEQYF
TRBV20-1	TRBJ2-7	TRBD2	-	TGCAGTGCTAGGTCGGCGGGAGGGCTAGCGGGAGTCAACGAGCAGTACTTC	CSARSAGGLAGVNEQYF
TRBV10-3	TRBJ1-1	-	few	TGTGCCATCAGTGACAGGGCAGACACTGAAGCTTTCTTT	CAISDRADTEAFF
TRBV15	TRBJ1-2	-	many	TGTGCCACCAGCAAGGACCGGGGCGGCCAGGGCTACACCTTC	CATSKDRGGQGYTF
TRBV27	TRBJ2-7	-	-	TGTGCCAGCAGCGGGACCCCTGGGGCCTACGAGCAGTACTTC	CASSGTPGAYEQYF
TRBV5-1	TRBJ2-5	TRBD1	few	TGCGCCAGCAGCCACAGCCGGGACAGGGTAGAGACCCAGTACTTC	CASSHSRDRVETQYF
TRBV6-2/TRBV6-3	TRBJ1-3	-	few	TGTGCCAGCAGCACCTCCGGGACGGGTGGAAACACCATATATTTT	CASSTSGTGGNTIYF
TRBV29-1	TRBJ2-7	TRBD2	many	TGCAGCGTGGGGCGACTAGCGGAAACTTACGAGCAGTACTTC	CSVGRLAETYEQYF
TRBV20-1	TRBJ2-5	-	-	TGCAGTGCTCTCAGTCTGCGTCGGGTTCAAGAGACCCAGTACTTC	CSALSLRRVQETQYF
TRBV24-1	TRBJ2-6	-	-	TGTGCCACCAGTGATACTCAGGGGCTGTCGGGGGCCAACGTCCTGACTTTC	CATSDTQGLSGANVLTF
TRBV3-1	TRBJ2-7	TRBD1	many	TGTGCCAGCACCCCAGGTGGGACAGGGGCCGAGCAGTACTTC	CASTPGGTGAEQYF
TRBV7-3	TRBJ2-7	-	few	TGTGCCAGCAGCCCCGGGGGGCGTTTTGGGGTCGAGCAGTACTTC	CASSPGGRFGVEQYF
TRBV29-1	TRBJ2-1	-	-	TGCAGCGTTGAGGATTTCGGGAGTAGCAATGAGCAGTTCTTC	CSVEDFGSSNEQFF
TRBV5-1	TRBJ2-7	TRBD2	many	TGCGCCAGCAGCTCAGCGGGAGGGGGGTCCTACGAGCAGTACTTC	CASSSAGGGSYEQYF
TRBV5-1	TRBJ1-4	TRBD1	-	TGCGCCAGCAGGGTCTCGCCACAGGGGGCTAATGAAAAACTGTTTTTT	CASRVSPQGANEKLFF
TRBV29-1	TRBJ1-5	-	many	TGCAGCGTCGGAGCTACCAATCAGCCCCAGCATTTT	CSVGATNQPQHF
TRBV20-1	TRBJ2-7	TRBD2	many	TGCAGTGCTAGAGATCTGAGCGGGACGTCCTACGAGCAGTACTTC	CSARDLSGTSYEQYF
TRBV20-1	TRBJ2-1	-	few	TGCAGTGCACACGAACTGGGACTTTTAGTCAATGAGCAGTTCTTC	CSAHELGLLVNEQFF
TRBV27	TRBJ2-3	-	many	TGTGCCAGCAGCCCCTTGAAATCAGATACGCAGTATTTT	CASSPLKSDTQYF
TRBV24-1	TRBJ1-2	TRBD1	many	TGTGCCACCAGTGACACGACAGGGGAGAGCCGAGGCTACACCTTC	CATSDTTGESRGYTF
TRBV3-1	TRBJ2-3	-	many	TGTGCCAGCAGCCAAGAGGGTCCCCCCACAGATACGCAGTATTTT	CASSQEGPPTDTQYF
TRBV6-1	TRBJ2-7	-	-	TGTGCCAGCAGACAGGCCGTCTACGAGCAGTACTTC	CASRQAVYEQYF
TRBV12-3/TRBV12-4	TRBJ2-7	-	many	TGTGCCAGCAGTTCGGACAGGAGGGGGGCCTACGAGCAGTACTTC	CASSSDRRGAYEQYF
TRBV25-1	TRBJ1-6	TRBD1	few	TGTGCCAGCAGTGCAACAGGGGGACACTCCTATAATTCACCCCTCCACTTT	CASSATGGHSYNSPLHF
TRBV30	TRBJ1-2	-	many	TGTGCCTGGAGTGTACTGGGAGCTGAAAACTATGGCTACACCTTC	CAWSVLGAENYGYTF
TRBV6-5	TRBJ2-1	-	many	TGTGCCAGCAGTTACCGGTCCAGGAACAATGAGCAGTTCTTC	CASSYRSRNNEQFF
TRBV12-3/TRBV12-4	TRBJ1-1	-	many	TGTGCCAGCAGCACGTTACAGGGAAGGAACACTGAAGCTTTCTTT	CASSTLQGRNTEAFF
TRBV3-1	TRBJ2-3	TRBD2	many	TGTGCCAGCAGCCAAGATAGGCTAGCGGGATACACAGATACGCAGTATTTT	CASSQDRLAGYTDTQYF
TRBV19	TRBJ2-6	-	few	TGTGCCAGTAGTATGGGACGGAAAACTGGGGCCAACGTCCTGACTTTC	CASSMGRKTGANVLTF
TRBV6-2/TRBV6-3	TRBJ1-5	-	many	TGTGCCAGCAGTTACGTGAGTGCGGGGTTCAATCAGCCCCAGCATTTT	CASSYVSAGFNQPQHF